Listed here are 14 T cell receptor beta chains from one sample, sequenced in a study of identical twins listed by TCRdb under 2016. The library was obtained by 5' RACE. The sequencer was an Illumina HiSeq 2000. TCRdb's own reprocessing of the public reads used fastp at Q25 and MiXCR and kept productive beta chains. Merged by CDR3 protein, the rows form single entries marked with the most common genes and DNA. The sample contains roughly 1.6 million distinct CDR3 sequences, about 32% of them found a single time. The ten biggest clones cover more than 0.25% of the sample. Material for sequencing was cord blood. The receptors derive from a newborn girl in good health.

The chain is built from TRBV7-9 and TRBJ2-5, with D maybe TRBD1 (6 bases). Germline-derived CDR1 and CDR2 are SEHNR and FQNEAQ (reference sequence). The CDR3 covers 15 residues. Trimming took off 2 bases at V and 11 bases at J, with 21 bases between the two ends. CDR3: CASSLRTTGNNEQYF. The DNA of the CDR3 is TGTGCCAGCAGCTTAAGGACGACAGGAAACAATGAGCAGTACTTC.

Comments on this clonotype: The germline gene is not matched at one end of the junction; a read error may be the cause. The chain joins TRBV20-1 to TRBJ2-1, with TRBD2 matching over 7 bases. The CDR3 is 17 amino acids. Germline lookup yields CDR1 DFQATT and CDR2 SNEGSKA (reference sequence). CDR3 in DNA: TGCAGTGCTAGAGATTTGGGAGGGAGGGGCACCTACAATGAGCAGTTATTC. This translates into CSARDLGGRGTYNEQLF.

V gene TRBV20-1 combines with J gene TRBJ1-1, with D maybe TRBD1 (5 bases). Trimming removed 5 bases at V and 5 bases at J, with 15 bases between. Germline CDR1 and CDR2: DFQATT and SNEGSKA (reference sequence). The CDR3 is made up of 13 amino acids. DNA of the CDR3: TGCAGTGCTCCCAGACCGGGGGGGACTGAAGCTTTCTTT. Encoded protein: CSAPRPGGTEAFF.

The chain has TRBV18 and TRBJ2-1; 11 bases fit TRBD1. CDR3 length: 18 amino acids. Trimming removed 2 bases from V and 5 bases from J; junction bases left unmatched: 11. The germline V gene has CDR1 KGHSH and CDR2 LQKENI. The CDR3 region is CASSPVMLLGQGDNEQFF. The CDR3 DNA reads as TGTGCCAGCTCACCAGTCATGTTGTTGGGACAGGGGGACAATGAGCAGTTCTTC. The full variable domain, with the rest looked up from reference TRBV18 and TRBJ2-1, is NAGVMQNPRHLVRRRGQEARLRCSPMKGHSHVYWYRQLPEEGLKFMVYLQKENIIDESGMPKERFSAEFPKEGPSILRIQQVVRGDSAAYFCASSPVMLLGQGDNEQFFGPGTRLTVL.

This clonotype was counted at least ten times. The chain couples TRBV12-3 or TRBV12-4 to TRBJ2-5; D is possibly TRBD1 or TRBD2 (5 bases each). V lost 5 bases and J lost 3, with 13 bases in between. CDR3 length: 14 residues. CDR3 bases: TGTGCCAGCAGTACCTACGGGACGGAAGAGACCCAGTACTTC. Encoded protein: CASSTYGTEETQYF.

The chain carries TRBV4-3 and TRBJ2-7; tentative D call: TRBD1 (6 bases). Germline V CDR1 and CDR2: LGHNA, YSLEER. Trimming shortened V by 4 bases and J by 2 bases, and 18 bases separated the two germline ends. The CDR3 loop spans 16 amino acids. Here the CDR3 DNA reads TGCGCCAGCAGCCGAGGGACAACGCCTTCGGCCTACGAGCAGTACTTC. Translating gives CASSRGTTPSAYEQYF.

Many counts were recorded for this clonotype. The gene calls are TRBV5-1 and TRBJ2-7; D is unclear. Trimming left V 4 bases short and J 6 bases short, with 11 bases between. Germline V lookup: CDR1 SGHRS, CDR2 YFSETQ. This CDR3 contains 12 residues. In DNA, the CDR3 is TGCGCCAGCAGCCTGGTGGCTAGCGAGCAGTACTTC. The encoded protein is CASSLVASEQYF.

V usage is TRBV12-5 and J usage is TRBJ2-5; TRBD2 agrees at 16 bases. CDR1 is LGHNT, CDR2 FRNRAP, per germline. J was trimmed by 11 bases and V by 3 bases; bases with no gene match: 12. This CDR3 has 17 amino acids. In DNA form, the CDR3 reads TGTGCTAGTGGTTTCCAGGGACTAGCGGGGGGGCGAAAAGAGCAGTACTTC. It encodes CASGFQGLAGGRKEQYF.

This clonotype was detected only a few times. CDR3 loop: CASSQGNNNYGYTF. The CDR3 DNA reads TGTGCCAGCTCACAGGGTAACAATAACTATGGCTACACCTTC. This rearrangement joins TRBV18 to TRBJ1-2; D ambiguous. Between the trimmed V and J ends, which lost 4 bases and 1 base, there was a span of 10 bases. The germline CDR1 and CDR2 sequences are KGHSH and LQKENI. The CDR3 runs to 14 residues.

In DNA, the CDR3 is TGTGCCAGCATCAGCCAGCGGGCTAACACAGATACGCAGTATTTT. Protein product: CASISQRANTDTQYF. The chain couples TRBV6-6 to TRBJ2-3; TRBD2 might be the D (6 bases). The CDR3 spans 15 residues. Germline CDR1 and CDR2: MNHNY and SVGAGI (reference sequence). V lost 7 bases, J lost 2 bases, and 16 bases lay in between.

V is TRBV20-1 and J is TRBJ2-7; 9 nucleotides match TRBD1. Germline trimming cut 1 base from V and 4 bases from J; bases unmatched to any gene: 11. Germline lookup yields CDR1 DFQATT and CDR2 SNEGSKA (reference sequence). The CDR3 is 16 residues long. CDR3 coding DNA: TGCAGTGCTAGAGCTTGGGAGACAGGGGGTATTTACGAGCAGTACTTC. This gives the protein CSARAWETGGIYEQYF.

The chain uses TRBV13 and TRBJ1-6; 7 bases match TRBD1. This CDR3 is built from 16 residues. The V and J ends lost 2 bases and 6 bases, in that order; junction bases with no gene match: 7. Germline V CDR1 and CDR2: PRHDT, FYEKMQ (reference sequence). The DNA of the CDR3 is TGTGCCAGCAGCTTACAGGGGGGCCGGAGTAATTCACCCCTCCACTTT. It specifies CASSLQGGRSNSPLHF. Full variable domain (rest looked up from reference TRBV13 and TRBJ1-6): AAGVIQSPRHLIKEKRETATLKCYPIPRHDTVYWYQQGPGQDPQFLISFYEKMQSDKGSIPDRFSAQQFSDYHSELNMSSLELGDSALYFCASSLQGGRSNSPLHFGNGTRLTVT.

This clonotype was counted a few times. The rearrangement uses TRBV27 and TRBJ2-1; 8 nucleotides agree with TRBD1. The CDR3 is 16 amino acids. V shed 5 bases and J 5 bases; nucleotides not matched to a gene: 11. Germline V gives CDR1 MNHEY, CDR2 SMNVEV (reference sequence). The CDR3 reads CASSPQGASVDNEQFF. The CDR3 DNA is TGTGCCAGCAGTCCCCAGGGGGCTTCGGTAGACAATGAGCAGTTCTTC.

This clonotype was picked up a small number of times. The chain uses TRBV2 and TRBJ1-6; a weak D match, TRBD1 (5 bases). Looked up from germline, CDR1 is SNHLY and CDR2 is FYNNEI. There are 16 residues in the CDR3. The ends were cut back, 2 bases at V and 9 bases at J, with 17 bases in the middle. CDR3 protein: CASSESVGARGSPLHF. In DNA form, the CDR3 reads TGTGCCAGCAGTGAAAGTGTCGGGGCTCGGGGTTCACCCCTCCACTTT.